This T cell receptor (beta chain) was captured by sequencing in a study of blood T cell repertoires in COVID-19. Study at large: Acute and convalescent COVID-19 samples came from the United States, Italy and Spain. T cells, B-cell-depleted T cells, or PBMCs supplied cDNA or gDNA.

The CDR3 loop spans 13 amino acids. The V and J ends lost 2 bases and 3 bases respectively, with 6 bases between them. Germline assignment: CDR1 ENHRY and CDR2 SYGVKD. Original methodology: It was from reference gene primer amplification that nucleated cell counts were estimated. Sequencing was performed with immunoSEQ multiplex PCR; in TCRdb, only in-frame clones are kept and a portion is missing. Clone size and the V and J calls come from that table; the DNA yielded D and trimming. The sample lists around 170,000 clones, around nine tenths occurring once. Sequenced input: peripheral blood. The V gene is TRBV10-3, the J gene TRBJ2-3; the D gene is possibly TRBD1 (5 bases). The receptor was isolated from a man aged 45-65 years with acute or convalescent COVID-19. CDR3 protein: CAISETGTDTQYF. For the CDR3, the DNA is TGTGCCATCAGTGAGACAGGTACAGATACGCAGTATTTT.